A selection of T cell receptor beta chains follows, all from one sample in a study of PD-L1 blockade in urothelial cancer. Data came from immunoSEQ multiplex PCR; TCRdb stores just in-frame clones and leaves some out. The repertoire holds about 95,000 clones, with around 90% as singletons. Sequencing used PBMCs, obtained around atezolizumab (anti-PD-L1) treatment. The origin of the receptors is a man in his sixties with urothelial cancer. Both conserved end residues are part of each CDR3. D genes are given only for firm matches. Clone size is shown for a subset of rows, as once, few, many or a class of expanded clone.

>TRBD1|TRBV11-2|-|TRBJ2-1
TGTGCCAGCAGCTTAGACCCTCTTGACAGGGGGCCCTACAATGAGCAGTTCTTC
CASSLDPLDRGPYNEQFF
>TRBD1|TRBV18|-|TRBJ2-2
TGTGCCAGCTCAACACAGGGGGCGAACACCGGGGAGCTGTTTTTT
CASSTQGANTGELFF
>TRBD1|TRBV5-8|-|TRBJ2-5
TGTGCCAGCAGCTTGAAGGGGGCTGAGACCCAGTACTTC
CASSLKGAETQYF
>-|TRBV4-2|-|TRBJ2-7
TGTGCCAGCAGCCAAGATCTGGGGTCCCAGGGCTACGAGCAGTACTTC
CASSQDLGSQGYEQYF
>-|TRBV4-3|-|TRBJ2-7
TGCGCCAGCAGCCGTGACTTACACTACGAGCAGTACTTC
CASSRDLHYEQYF
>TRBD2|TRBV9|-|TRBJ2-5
TGTGCCAGCAGCCCCCTTATAGCGGGGGAAGGTTTAGAGACCCAGTACTTC
CASSPLIAGEGLETQYF
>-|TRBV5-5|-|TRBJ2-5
TGTGCCAGCAGCTTGGAGGGACATTCCCAGTACTTC
CASSLEGHSQYF
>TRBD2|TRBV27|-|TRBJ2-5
TGTGCCAGCCGGCTAGCGGGGTTGGAGACCCAGTACTTC
CASRLAGLETQYF
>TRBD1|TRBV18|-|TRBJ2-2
TGTGCCAGCTCATCTAGGACAGGGGAAGTCACCGGGGAGCTGTTTTTT
CASSSRTGEVTGELFF
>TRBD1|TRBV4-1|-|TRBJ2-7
TGCGCCAGCAGCAAACTTTTACAGGGGGCCTACGAGCAGTACTTC
CASSKLLQGAYEQYF
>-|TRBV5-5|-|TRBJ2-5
TGTGCCAGCAGCTTGTTACAGGGAGAGGGGGAGACCCAGTACTTC
CASSLLQGEGETQYF
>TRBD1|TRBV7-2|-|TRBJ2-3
TGTGCCAGCAGCTCGCTGACAGGGGCAGATACGCAGTATTTT
CASSSLTGADTQYF
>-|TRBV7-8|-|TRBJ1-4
TGTGCCAGCACGCGTGGGGGGTCAACTAATGAAAAACTGTTTTTT
CASTRGGSTNEKLFF
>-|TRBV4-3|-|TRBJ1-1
TGCGCCAGCAGCCAAGACGCTATTCGGTCCACTGAAGCTTTCTTT
CASSQDAIRSTEAFF
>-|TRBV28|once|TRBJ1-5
TGTGCCAGCAGTACCCTGGGCCTACGGTTGGTTAGCAATCAGCCCCAGCATTTT
CASSTLGLRLVSNQPQHF
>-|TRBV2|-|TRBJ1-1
TGTGCCAACCGGGAGGCAGGGAACACTGAAGCTTTCTTT
CANREAGNTEAFF
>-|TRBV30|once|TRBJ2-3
TGTGCCTGGAGTGTATGGAGTGGGAGCACAGATACGCAGTATTTT
CAWSVWSGSTDTQYF
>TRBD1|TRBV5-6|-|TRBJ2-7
TGTGCCAGCAGCTCCCCCGGGACAGGGGACGAGCAGTACTTC
CASSSPGTGDEQYF
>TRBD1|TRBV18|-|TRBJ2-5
TGTGCCAGCTCAGAAACAGGGGGAGTTGGCCCCCAGTACTTC
CASSETGGVGPQYF
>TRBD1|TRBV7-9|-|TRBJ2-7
TGTGCCAGCAGCCTACAGGGGTTCGACGAGCAGTACTTC
CASSLQGFDEQYF
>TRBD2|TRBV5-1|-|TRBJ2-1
TGCGCCAGCAACAGTGGACTAGCGGGATCCAATGAGCAGTTCTTC
CASNSGLAGSNEQFF
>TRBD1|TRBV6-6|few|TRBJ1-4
TGTGCCAGCACCGAAAAACAGGGGGCGCGGAATAAACTGTTTTTT
CASTEKQGARNKLFF
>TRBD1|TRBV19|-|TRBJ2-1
TGTGCCAGTAGGCCCGGGACAGGGGATATAGTGCAGTTCTTC
CASRPGTGDIVQFF
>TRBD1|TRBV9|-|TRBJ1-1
TGTGCCAGCAGCGGTGGACAGGCGTACACTGAAGCTTTCTTT
CASSGGQAYTEAFF
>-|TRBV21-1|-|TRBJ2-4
TGTGCCAGCCCGAAAGGGGGAGGGGCGCCCCCCAGACGTCTAGCCAAAAACATTCAGTACTTC
CASPKGGGAPPRRLAKNIQYF
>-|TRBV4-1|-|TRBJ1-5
TGCGCCAGCAGCCAAGTTGCCACACAGCCCCAGCATTTT
CASSQVATQPQHF
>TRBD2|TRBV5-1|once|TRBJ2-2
TGCGCCAGCAGCTTGACGGCTAGCGGGGTCTCCGGGGAGCTGTTTTTT
CASSLTASGVSGELFF
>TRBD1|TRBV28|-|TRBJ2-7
TGTGCCAGCACCTACGGGACAGGCCCCTACGAGCAGTACTTC
CASTYGTGPYEQYF
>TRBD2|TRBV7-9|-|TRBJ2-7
TGTGCCAGCAGCTTAGCGGGAGGGCACGAGCAGTACTTC
CASSLAGGHEQYF